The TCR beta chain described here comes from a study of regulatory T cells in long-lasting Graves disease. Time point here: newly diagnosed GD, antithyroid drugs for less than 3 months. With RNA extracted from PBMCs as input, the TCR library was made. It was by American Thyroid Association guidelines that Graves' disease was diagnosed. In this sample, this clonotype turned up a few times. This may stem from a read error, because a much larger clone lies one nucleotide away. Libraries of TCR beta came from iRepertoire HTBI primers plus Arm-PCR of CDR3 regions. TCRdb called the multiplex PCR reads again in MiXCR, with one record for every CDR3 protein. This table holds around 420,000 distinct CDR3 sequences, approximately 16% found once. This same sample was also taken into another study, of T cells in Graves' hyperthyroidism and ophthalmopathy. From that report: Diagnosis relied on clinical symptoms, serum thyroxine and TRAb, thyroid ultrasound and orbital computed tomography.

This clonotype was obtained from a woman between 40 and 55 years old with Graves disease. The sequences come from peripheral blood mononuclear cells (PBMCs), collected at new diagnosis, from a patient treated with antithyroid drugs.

The CDR3 DNA is TGCAGTGCTAGGACTAGCGCTACCTACGAGCAGTACTTC. It encodes CSARTSATYEQYF. V gene TRBV20-1 combines with J gene TRBJ2-7, with 8 bases matching TRBD2. Germline CDR1 reads DFQATT; CDR2 reads SNEGSKA (reference sequence). V lost 3 bases to trimming and J lost 2 bases; unmatched junction nucleotides: 3. This CDR3 spans 13 amino acids.